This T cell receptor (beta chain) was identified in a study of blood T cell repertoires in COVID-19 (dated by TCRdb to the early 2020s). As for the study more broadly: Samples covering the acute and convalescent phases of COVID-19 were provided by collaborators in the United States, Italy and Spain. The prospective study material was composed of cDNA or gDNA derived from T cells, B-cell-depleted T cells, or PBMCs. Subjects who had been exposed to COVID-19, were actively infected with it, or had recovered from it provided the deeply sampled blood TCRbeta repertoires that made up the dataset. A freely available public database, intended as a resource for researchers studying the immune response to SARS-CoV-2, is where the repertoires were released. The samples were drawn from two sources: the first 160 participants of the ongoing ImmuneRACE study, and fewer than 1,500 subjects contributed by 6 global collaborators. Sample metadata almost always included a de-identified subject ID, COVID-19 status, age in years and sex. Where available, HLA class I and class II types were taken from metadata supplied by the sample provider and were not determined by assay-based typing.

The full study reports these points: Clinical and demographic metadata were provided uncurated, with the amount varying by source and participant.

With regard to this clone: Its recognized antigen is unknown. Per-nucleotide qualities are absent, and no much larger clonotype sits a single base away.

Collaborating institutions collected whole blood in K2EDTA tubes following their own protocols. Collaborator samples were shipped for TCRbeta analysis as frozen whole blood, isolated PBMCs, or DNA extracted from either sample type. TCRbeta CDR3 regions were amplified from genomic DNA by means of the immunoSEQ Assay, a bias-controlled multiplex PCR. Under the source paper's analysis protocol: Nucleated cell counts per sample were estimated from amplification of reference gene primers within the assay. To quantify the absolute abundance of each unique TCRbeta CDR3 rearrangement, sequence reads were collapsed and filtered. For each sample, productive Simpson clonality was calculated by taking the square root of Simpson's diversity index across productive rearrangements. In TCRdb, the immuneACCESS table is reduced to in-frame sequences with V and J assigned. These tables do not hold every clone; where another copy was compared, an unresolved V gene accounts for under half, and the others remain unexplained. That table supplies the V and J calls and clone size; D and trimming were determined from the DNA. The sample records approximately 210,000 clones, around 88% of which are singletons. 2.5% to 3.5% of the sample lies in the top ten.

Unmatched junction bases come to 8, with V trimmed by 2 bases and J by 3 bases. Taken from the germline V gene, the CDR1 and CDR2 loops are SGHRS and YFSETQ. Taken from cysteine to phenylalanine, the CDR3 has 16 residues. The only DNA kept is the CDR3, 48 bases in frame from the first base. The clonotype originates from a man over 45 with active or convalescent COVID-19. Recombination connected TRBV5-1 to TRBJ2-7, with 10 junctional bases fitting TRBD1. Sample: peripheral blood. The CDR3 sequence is CASSFNSGTGVYEQYF. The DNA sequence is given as TGCGCCAGCAGCTTCAATTCCGGGACAGGGGTCTACGAGCAGTACTTC.